This T cell receptor beta chain is from a study of blood T cell repertoires in COVID-19. Study-wide background: The analysed material was cDNA or gDNA that came from T cells, B-cell-depleted T cells, or PBMCs.

The CDR3 extends over 13 amino acids. The V and J ends lost 3 bases and 7 bases respectively, with 10 bases between them. CDR1 and CDR2 from the germline V gene are ENHRY and SYGVKD. Only in-frame clones appear in the TCRdb table, and some are missing; sequencing was by immunoSEQ multiplex PCR. Of 150,000 or so clones in the sample, about 88% are singletons; the top ten hold about a sixth. J is TRBJ2-1 and V is TRBV10-3; D may be TRBD2 (6 bases). The TCR was taken from a man in his sixties with active or convalescent COVID-19. The sequencing sample was made of peripheral blood. CDR3 region: CAISDLEGNEQFF. CDR3 in DNA: TGTGCCATCAGTGATCTGGAGGGTAATGAGCAGTTCTTC.